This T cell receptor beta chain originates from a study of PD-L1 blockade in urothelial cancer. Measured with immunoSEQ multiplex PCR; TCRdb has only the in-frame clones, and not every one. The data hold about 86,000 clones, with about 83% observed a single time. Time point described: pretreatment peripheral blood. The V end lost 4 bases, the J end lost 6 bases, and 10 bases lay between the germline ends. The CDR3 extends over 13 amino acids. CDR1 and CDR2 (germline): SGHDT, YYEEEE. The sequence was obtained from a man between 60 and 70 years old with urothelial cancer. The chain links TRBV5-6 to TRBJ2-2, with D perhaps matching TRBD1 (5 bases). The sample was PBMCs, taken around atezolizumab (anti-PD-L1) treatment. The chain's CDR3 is CASSPGIAGELFF. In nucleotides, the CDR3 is TGTGCCAGCAGCCCAGGGATCGCCGGGGAGCTGTTTTTT.